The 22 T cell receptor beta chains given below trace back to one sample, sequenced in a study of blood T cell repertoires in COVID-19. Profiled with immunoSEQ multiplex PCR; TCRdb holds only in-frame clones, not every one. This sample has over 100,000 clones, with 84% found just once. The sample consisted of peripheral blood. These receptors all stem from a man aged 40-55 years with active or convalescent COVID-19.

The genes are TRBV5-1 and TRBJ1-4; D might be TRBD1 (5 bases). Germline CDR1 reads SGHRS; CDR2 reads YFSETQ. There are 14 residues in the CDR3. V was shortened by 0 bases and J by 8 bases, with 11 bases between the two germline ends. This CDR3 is CASSLEGKREKLFF. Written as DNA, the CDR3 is TGCGCCAGCAGCTTGGAGGGGAAAAGGGAAAAACTGTTTTTT.

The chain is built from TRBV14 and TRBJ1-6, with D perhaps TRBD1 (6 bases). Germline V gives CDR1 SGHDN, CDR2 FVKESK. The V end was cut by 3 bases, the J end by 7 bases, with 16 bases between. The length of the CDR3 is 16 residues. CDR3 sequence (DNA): TGTGCCAGCAGCCAGAACCCAGGGGAGGGCAATTCACCCCTCCACTTT. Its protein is CASSQNPGEGNSPLHF.

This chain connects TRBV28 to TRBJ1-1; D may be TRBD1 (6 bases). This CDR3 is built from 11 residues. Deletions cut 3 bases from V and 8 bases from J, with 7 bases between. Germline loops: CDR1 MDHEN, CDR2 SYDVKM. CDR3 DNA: TGTGCCAGCAGTTTGGGGACAGAAGCTTTCTTT. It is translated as CASSLGTEAFF.

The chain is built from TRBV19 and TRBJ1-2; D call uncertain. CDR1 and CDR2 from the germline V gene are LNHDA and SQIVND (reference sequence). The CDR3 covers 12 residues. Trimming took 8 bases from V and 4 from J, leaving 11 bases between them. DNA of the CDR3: TGTGCCAGTCAGAGGCTGAGCTATGGCTACACCTTC. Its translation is CASQRLSYGYTF. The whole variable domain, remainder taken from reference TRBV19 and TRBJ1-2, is DGGITQSPKYLFRKEGQNVTLSCEQNLNHDAMYWYRQDPGQGLRLIYYSQIVNDFQKGDIAEGYSVSREKKESFPLTVTSAQKNPTAFYLCASQRLSYGYTFGSGTRLTVV.

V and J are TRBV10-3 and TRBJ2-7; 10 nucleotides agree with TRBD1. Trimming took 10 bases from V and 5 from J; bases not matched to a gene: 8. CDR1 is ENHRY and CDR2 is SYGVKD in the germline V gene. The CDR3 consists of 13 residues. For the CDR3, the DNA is TGTGCCACCCAGACAGGGGGCATCAACGAGCAGTACTTC. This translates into CATQTGGINEQYF.

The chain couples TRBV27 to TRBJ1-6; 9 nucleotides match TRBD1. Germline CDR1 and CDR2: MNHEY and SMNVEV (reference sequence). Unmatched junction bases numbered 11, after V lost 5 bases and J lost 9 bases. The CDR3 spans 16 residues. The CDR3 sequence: CASSPHRTGALSPLHF. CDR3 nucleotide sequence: TGTGCCAGCAGTCCACATCGGACAGGGGCCCTTTCACCCCTCCACTTT.

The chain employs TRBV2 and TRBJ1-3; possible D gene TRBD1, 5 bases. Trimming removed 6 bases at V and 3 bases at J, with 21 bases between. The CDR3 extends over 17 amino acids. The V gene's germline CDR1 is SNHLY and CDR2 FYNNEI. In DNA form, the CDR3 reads TGTGCCAGCAGACCTATATCGGGGGGTGTAGGTGGAAACACCATATATTTT. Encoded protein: CASRPISGGVGGNTIYF.

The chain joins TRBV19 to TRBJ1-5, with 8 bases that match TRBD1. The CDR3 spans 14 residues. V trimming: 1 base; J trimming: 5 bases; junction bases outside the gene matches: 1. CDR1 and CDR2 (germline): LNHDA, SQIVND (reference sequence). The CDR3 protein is CASSIVQGDQPQHF. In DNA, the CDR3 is TGTGCCAGTAGTATAGTACAGGGGGATCAGCCCCAGCATTTT.

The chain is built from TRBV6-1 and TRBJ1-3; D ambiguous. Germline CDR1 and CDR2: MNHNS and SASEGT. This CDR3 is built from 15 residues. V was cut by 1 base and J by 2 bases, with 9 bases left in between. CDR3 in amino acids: CASSEGAFTGNTIYF. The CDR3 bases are TGTGCCAGCAGTGAAGGGGCCTTCACTGGAAACACCATATATTTT.

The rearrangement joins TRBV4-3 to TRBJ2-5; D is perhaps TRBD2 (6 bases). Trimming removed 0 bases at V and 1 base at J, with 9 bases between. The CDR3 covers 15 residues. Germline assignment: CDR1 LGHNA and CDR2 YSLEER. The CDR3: CASSQDRGTQETQYF. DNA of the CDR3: TGCGCCAGCAGCCAAGACCGGGGGACCCAAGAGACCCAGTACTTC.

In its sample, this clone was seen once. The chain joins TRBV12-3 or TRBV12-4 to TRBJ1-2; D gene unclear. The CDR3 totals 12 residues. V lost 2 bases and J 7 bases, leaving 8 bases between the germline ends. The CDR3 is CASSLSSSGYTF. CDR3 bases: TGTGCCAGCAGTTTAAGTAGCAGTGGCTACACCTTC.

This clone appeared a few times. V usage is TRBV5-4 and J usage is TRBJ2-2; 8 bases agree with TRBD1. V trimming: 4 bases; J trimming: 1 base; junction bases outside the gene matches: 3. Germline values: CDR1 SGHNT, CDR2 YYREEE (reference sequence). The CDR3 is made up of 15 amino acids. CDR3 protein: CASSRTGLNTGELFF. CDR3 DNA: TGTGCCAGCAGCCGGACAGGGCTGAACACCGGGGAGCTGTTTTTT. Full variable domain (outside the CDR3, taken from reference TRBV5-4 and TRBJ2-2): ETGVTQSPTHLIKTRGQQVTLRCSSQSGHNTVSWYQQALGQGPQFIFQYYREEENGRGNFPPRFSGLQFPNYSSELNVNALELDDSALYLCASSRTGLNTGELFFGEGSRLTVL.

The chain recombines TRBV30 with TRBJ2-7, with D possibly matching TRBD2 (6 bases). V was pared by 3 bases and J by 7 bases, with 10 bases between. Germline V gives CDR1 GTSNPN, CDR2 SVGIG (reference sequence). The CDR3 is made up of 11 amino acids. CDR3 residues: CAWSLRGEQYF. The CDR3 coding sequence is TGTGCCTGGAGCCTGCGGGGAGAGCAGTACTTC.

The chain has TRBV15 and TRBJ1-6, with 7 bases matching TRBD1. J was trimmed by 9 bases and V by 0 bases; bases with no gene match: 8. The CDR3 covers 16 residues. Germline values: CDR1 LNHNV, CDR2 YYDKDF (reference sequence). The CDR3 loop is CATSRDAGGVGSPLHF. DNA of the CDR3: TGTGCCACCAGCAGAGATGCAGGGGGTGTGGGTTCACCCCTCCACTTT. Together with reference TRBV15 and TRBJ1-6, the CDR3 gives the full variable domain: DAMVIQNPRYQVTQFGKPVTLSCSQTLNHNVMYWYQQKSSQAPKLLFHYYDKDFNNEADTPDNFQSRRPNTSFCFLDIRSPGLGDTAMYLCATSRDAGGVGSPLHFGNGTRLTVT.

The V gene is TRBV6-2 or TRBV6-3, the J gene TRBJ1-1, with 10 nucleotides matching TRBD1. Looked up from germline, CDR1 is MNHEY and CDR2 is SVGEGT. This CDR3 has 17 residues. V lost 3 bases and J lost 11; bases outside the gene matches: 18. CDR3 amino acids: CASSYPGQGPPVVVAFF. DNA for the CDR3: TGTGCCAGCAGTTATCCGGGACAGGGGCCTCCTGTGGTGGTTGCTTTCTTT.

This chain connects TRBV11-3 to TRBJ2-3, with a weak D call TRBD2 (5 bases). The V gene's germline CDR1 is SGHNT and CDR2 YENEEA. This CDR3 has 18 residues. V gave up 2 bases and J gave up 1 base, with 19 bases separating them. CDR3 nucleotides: TGTGCCAGCAGCTTAACTTTTATTGCGGGTACCGGCACAGATACGCAGTATTTT. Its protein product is CASSLTFIAGTGTDTQYF.

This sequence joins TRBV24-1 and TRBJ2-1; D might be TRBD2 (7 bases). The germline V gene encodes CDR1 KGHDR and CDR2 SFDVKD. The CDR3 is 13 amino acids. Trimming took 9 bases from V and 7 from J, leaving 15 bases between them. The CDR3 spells CATGGASGNEQFF. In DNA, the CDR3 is TGTGCCACCGGGGGGGCCTCGGGGAATGAGCAGTTCTTC.

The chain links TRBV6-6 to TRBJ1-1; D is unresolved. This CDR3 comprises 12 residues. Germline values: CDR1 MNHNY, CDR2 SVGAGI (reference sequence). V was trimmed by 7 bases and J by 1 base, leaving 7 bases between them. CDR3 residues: CASTNRNTEAFF. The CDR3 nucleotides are TGTGCCAGCACCAACAGGAACACTGAAGCTTTCTTT.

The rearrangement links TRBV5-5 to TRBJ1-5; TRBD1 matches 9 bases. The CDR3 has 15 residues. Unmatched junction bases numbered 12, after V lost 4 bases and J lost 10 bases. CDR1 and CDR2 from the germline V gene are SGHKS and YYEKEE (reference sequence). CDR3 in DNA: TGTGCCAGCAGCGTCGACGCCGGGACAGGGATCCCCCAGCATTTT. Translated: CASSVDAGTGIPQHF.

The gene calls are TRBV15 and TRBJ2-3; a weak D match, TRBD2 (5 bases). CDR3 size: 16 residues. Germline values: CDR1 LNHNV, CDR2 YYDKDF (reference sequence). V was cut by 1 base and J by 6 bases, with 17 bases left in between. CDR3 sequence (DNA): TGTGCCACCAGCAGAGGCCCCTCTCTAGCCCGGGATACGCAGTATTTT. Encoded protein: CATSRGPSLARDTQYF.

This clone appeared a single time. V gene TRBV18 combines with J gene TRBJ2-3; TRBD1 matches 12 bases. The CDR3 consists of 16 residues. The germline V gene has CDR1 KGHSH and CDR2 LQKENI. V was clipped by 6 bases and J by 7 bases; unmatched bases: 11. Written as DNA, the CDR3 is TGTGCCAGCTCCGCCGCGGGACAGGGGGCGCGTAATACGCAGTATTTT. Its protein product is CASSAAGQGARNTQYF.

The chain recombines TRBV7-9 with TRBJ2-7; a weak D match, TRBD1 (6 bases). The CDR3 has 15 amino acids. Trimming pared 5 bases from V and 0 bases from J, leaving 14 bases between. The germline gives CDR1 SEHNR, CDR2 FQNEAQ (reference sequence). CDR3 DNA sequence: TGTGCCAGCAGCGTGGACAGCTTAGACTCCTACGAGCAGTACTTC. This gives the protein CASSVDSLDSYEQYF.